This TCR beta chain was documented in a study of CD8+ T cells in alopecia areata. This CDR3 comprises 14 residues. From germline, CDR1 is MNHEY and CDR2 SMNVEV (reference sequence). V shed 2 bases and J 11 bases; nucleotides not matched to a gene: 11. cDNA serving as the sequencing template came from extracted, reverse transcribed RNA. The assay was immunoSEQ multiplex PCR, and TCRdb's table has in-frame clones only and misses some. The sample carries about 200,000 clones, around 50% recorded once. The chain is built from TRBV27 and TRBJ1-1, with 7 bases fitting TRBD1. This sequence was found in a human donor in good health. Specimen: CD8+ T cells sorted from blood. The CDR3 region is CASSLGVGKGAAFF. DNA of the CDR3: TGTGCCAGCAGTTTAGGTGTTGGTAAGGGGGCTGCTTTCTTT.